One and the same sample provided the 14 T cell receptor beta chains below, sequenced in a study of T cells after yellow fever vaccination. TCRdb re-derived calls from the 5' RACE reads in MiXCR, one entry per CDR3 protein. This sample yields some 110,000 distinct CDR3 sequences, of which 7.4% are seen a single time; around 2.6% belongs to the top ten. Sample: CD4+ T cells sorted from PBMCs, taken around 10 days after the first yellow fever vaccination. These receptor sequences come from a man younger than 30 who received the YFV17D yellow fever vaccine.

The chain combines TRBV7-2 with TRBJ2-1; D call uncertain. Per germline, CDR1 SGHTA and CDR2 FQGNSA. V shed 5 bases and J shed 6 bases, with 5 bases lying between them. The CDR3 consists of 11 residues. DNA of the CDR3: TGTGCCAGCAGCCCACGCAATGAGCAGTTCTTC. The encoded protein is CASSPRNEQFF.

In this sample, this clonotype turned up many times. The chain links TRBV19 to TRBJ1-1; D is uncertain. The V and J ends lost 3 bases and 8 bases respectively, with 13 bases between them. CDR1 and CDR2 (germline): LNHDA, SQIVND (reference sequence). The CDR3 has 13 amino acids. DNA for the CDR3: TGTGCCAGTAGTATGCTCCTGGACGGGGAAGCTTTCTTT. It encodes CASSMLLDGEAFF.

In this sample, this clonotype turned up many times. The V call is TRBV7-2, the J call TRBJ1-1, with D possibly TRBD1 on 5 matching bases. The V end lost 4 bases, the J end lost 5 bases, and 14 bases lay between the germline ends. Germline CDR1 and CDR2: SGHTA and FQGNSA. The CDR3 totals 14 residues. The DNA for the CDR3 is TGTGCCAGCAGCTCACTCCGACAGTGGACTGAAGCTTTCTTT. This codes for CASSSLRQWTEAFF.

At least ten counts were recorded for this clonotype. This chain uses TRBV7-2 with TRBJ1-2; D perhaps matches TRBD1 (5 bases). CDR3 length equals 13 residues. Germline V CDR1 and CDR2: SGHTA, FQGNSA. Trimming left V 4 bases short and J 4 bases short, with 10 bases between. The DNA of the CDR3 is TGTGCCAGCAGCTCGGGGGTGGGCTATGGCTACACCTTC. Translating gives CASSSGVGYGYTF.

This clonotype was observed a few times. The V and J genes are TRBV7-9 and TRBJ2-3; D unclear. Germline V gives CDR1 SEHNR, CDR2 FQNEAQ (reference sequence). This CDR3 is 14 amino acids long. V dropped 5 bases and J dropped 5 bases, with 14 bases sitting between them. CDR3: CASSLIYFGDTQYF. CDR3 bases: TGTGCCAGCAGCCTTATCTACTTTGGAGATACGCAGTATTTT.

This clonotype showed up just once. A much larger clone differs from this one at a single base, so this may be a read error. The rearrangement links TRBV12-3 or TRBV12-4 to TRBJ2-1, with D tentatively TRBD2 (7 bases). The CDR3 consists of 15 residues. CDR3 sequence (DNA): TGTCCCAGCAGGATGGAGGGGGGGCCCCACAATGAGCAGTTCTTC. It codes for CPSRMEGGPHNEQFF.

The chain links TRBV5-4 to TRBJ1-1; TRBD1 is a possible D gene (5 bases). V shed 4 bases and J shed 1 base, with 17 bases lying between them. From germline, CDR1 is SGHNT and CDR2 YYREEE (reference sequence). This CDR3 has 16 residues. The CDR3 bases are TGTGCCAGCAGCGTGGGGGGGTGGAGAGGGAACACTGAAGCTTTCTTT. Translated, it gives CASSVGGWRGNTEAFF.

This clonotype was seen many times. This chain uses TRBV3-1 with TRBJ2-7; D perhaps matches TRBD2 (6 bases). The CDR3 runs to 16 residues. V lost 4 bases, J lost 3 bases, and 19 bases lay in between. CDR1 is LGHDT and CDR2 is YNNKEL in the germline V gene (reference sequence). The CDR3: CASSLRAPREVYEQYV. In nucleotides, the CDR3 is TGTGCCAGCAGCCTACGTGCCCCCAGGGAGGTCTACGAGCAGTACGTC.

This clonotype was detected ten times or more. The chain employs TRBV4-1 and TRBJ2-3; 11 bases match TRBD1. V was clipped by 0 bases and J by 1 base; unmatched bases: 9. This CDR3 has 19 residues. Germline lookup yields CDR1 MGHRA and CDR2 YSYEKL. As DNA, the CDR3 is TGCGCCAGCAGCCAAGAGCCGGGACAGGGGGTTATTGGCACAGATACGCAGTATTTT. This gives the protein CASSQEPGQGVIGTDTQYF.

Many counts were recorded for this clonotype. The rearrangement joins TRBV3-1 to TRBJ2-3, with 7 positions matching TRBD2. Germline V gene lookup returns CDR1 LGHDT and CDR2 YNNKEL (reference sequence). The CDR3 covers 17 residues. The trim removed 4 bases at V and 0 bases at J, leaving 10 bases unmatched. The CDR3 reads CASSPQTSFSSTDTQYF. Written as DNA, the CDR3 is TGTGCCAGCAGCCCCCAGACTAGCTTCTCTAGCACAGATACGCAGTATTTT.

This clonotype has ten or more counts. The J gene is TRBJ2-4, the V gene TRBV5-1; D is perhaps TRBD2 (5 bases). CDR3 length: 13 residues. V lost 0 bases and J lost 7, with 8 bases in between. Per germline, CDR1 SGHRS and CDR2 YFSETQ. The CDR3 loop reads CASSLGPGNIQYF. The CDR3 bases are TGCGCCAGCAGCTTGGGCCCGGGGAACATTCAGTACTTC.

This clonotype was counted ten times or more. V usage is TRBV5-1 and J usage is TRBJ2-3, with 8 bases aligning to TRBD2. The J segment lost 2 bases and the V segment lost 3 bases, leaving 2 bases of the junction unmatched. The CDR3 has 14 residues. The germline V gene encodes CDR1 SGHRS and CDR2 YFSETQ. CDR3 nucleotide sequence: TGCGCCAGCAGCTCGGGGGGGCCCACAGATACGCAGTATTTT. Translated, it gives CASSSGGPTDTQYF.

There are many counts of this clonotype. This chain links TRBV12-3 or TRBV12-4 with TRBJ1-6, with 7 bases identical to TRBD1. The length of the CDR3 is 13 residues. The J segment lost 6 bases and the V segment lost 6 bases, leaving 2 bases of the junction unmatched. The CDR3 nucleotides read TGTGCCAGCAGCGGACAGGTTAATTCACCCCTCCACTTT. It codes for CASSGQVNSPLHF.

Note on this clonotype: Being one base from a much bigger clone, this may be a read error. The chain uses TRBV5-1 and TRBJ2-6; D remains unclear. This CDR3 is 15 amino acids long. Germline V lookup: CDR1 SGHRS, CDR2 YFSETQ. Trimming pared 1 base from V and 2 bases from J, leaving 7 bases between. CDR3 residues: CASSLSSAGANVLTF. The CDR3 region has the DNA TGCGCCAGCAGCTTGTCAAGTGCTGGGGCCAACGTCCTGACTTTC. Filled out from reference TRBV5-1 and TRBJ2-6, the complete variable domain reads KAGVTQTPRYLIKTRGQQVTLSCSPISGHRSVSWYQQTPGQGLQFLFEYFSETQRNKGNFPGRFSGRQFSNSRSEMNVSTLELGDSALYLCASSLSSAGANVLTFGAGSRLTVL.